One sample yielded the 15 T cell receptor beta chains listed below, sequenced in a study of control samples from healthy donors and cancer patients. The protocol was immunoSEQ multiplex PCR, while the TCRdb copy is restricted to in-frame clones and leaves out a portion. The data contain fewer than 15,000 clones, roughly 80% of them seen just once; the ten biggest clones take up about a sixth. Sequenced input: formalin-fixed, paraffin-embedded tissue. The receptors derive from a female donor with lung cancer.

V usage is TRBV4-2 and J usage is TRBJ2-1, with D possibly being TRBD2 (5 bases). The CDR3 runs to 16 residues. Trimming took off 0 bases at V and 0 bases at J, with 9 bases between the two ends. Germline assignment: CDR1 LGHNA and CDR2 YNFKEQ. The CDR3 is CASSQELGSSYNEQFF. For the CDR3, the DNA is TGTGCCAGCAGCCAAGAACTGGGGAGCTCCTACAATGAGCAGTTCTTC.

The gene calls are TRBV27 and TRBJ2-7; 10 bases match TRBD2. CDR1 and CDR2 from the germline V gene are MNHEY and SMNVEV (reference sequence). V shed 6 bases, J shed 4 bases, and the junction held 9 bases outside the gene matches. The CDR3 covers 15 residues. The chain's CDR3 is CASRPSSGSWYEQYF. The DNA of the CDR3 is TGTGCCAGCAGGCCCTCTAGCGGGAGTTGGTACGAGCAGTACTTC.

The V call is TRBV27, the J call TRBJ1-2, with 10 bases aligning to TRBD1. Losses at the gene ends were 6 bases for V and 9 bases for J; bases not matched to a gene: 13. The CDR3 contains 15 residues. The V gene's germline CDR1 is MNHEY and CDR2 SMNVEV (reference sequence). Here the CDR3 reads CASSQKGQGIVRYTF. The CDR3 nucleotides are TGTGCCAGCAGCCAAAAGGGACAGGGGATCGTTCGCTACACCTTC.

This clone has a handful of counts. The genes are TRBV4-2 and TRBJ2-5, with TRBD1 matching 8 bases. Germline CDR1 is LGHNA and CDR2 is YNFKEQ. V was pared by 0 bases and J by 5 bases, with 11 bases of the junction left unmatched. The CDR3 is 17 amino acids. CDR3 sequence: CASSQDRGRTGRETQYF. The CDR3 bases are TGTGCCAGCAGCCAAGATCGCGGGCGGACAGGGCGGGAGACCCAGTACTTC.

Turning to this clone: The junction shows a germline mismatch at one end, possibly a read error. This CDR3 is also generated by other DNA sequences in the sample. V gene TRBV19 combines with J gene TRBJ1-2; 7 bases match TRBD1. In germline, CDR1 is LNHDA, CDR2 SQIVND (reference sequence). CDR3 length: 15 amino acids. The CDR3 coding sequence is TGTGCCAGTAGTATAACCTGGGACAGCAACTATGGCTATACCTTC. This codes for CASSITWDSNYGYTF.

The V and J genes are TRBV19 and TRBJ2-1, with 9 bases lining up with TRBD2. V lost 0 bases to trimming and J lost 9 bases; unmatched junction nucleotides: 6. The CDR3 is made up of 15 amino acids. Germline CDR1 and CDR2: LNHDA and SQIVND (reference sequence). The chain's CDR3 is CASSIEASGVSEQFF. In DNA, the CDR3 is TGTGCCAGTAGTATAGAGGCTAGCGGGGTGTCTGAGCAGTTCTTC. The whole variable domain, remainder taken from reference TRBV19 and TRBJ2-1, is DGGITQSPKYLFRKEGQNVTLSCEQNLNHDAMYWYRQDPGQGLRLIYYSQIVNDFQKGDIAEGYSVSREKKESFPLTVTSAQKNPTAFYLCASSIEASGVSEQFFGPGTRLTVL.

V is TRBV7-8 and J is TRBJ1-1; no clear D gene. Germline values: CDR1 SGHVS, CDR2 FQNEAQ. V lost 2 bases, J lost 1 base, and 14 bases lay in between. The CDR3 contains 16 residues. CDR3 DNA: TGTGCCAGCAGCTTATACCCGGGCGACGGGAACACTGAAGCTTTCTTT. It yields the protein CASSLYPGDGNTEAFF.

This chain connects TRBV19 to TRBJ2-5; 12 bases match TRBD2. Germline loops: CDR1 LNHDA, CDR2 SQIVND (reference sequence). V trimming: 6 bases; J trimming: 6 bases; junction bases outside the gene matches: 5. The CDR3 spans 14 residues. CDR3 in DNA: TGTGCCAGTAGGGAGACTAGCGGGAGACAGACCCAGTACTTC. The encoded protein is CASRETSGRQTQYF.

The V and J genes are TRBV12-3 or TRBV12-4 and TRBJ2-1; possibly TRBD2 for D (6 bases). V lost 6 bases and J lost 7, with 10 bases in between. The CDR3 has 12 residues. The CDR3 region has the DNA TGTGCCAGCAGCCCGACTAGAAATGAGCAGTTCTTC. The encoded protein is CASSPTRNEQFF.

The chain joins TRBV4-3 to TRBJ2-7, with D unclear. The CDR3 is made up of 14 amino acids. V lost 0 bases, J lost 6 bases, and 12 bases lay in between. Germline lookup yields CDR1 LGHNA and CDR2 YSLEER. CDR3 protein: CASSQDRLVGEQYF. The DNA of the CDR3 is TGCGCCAGCAGCCAAGATAGGCTAGTTGGCGAGCAGTACTTC.

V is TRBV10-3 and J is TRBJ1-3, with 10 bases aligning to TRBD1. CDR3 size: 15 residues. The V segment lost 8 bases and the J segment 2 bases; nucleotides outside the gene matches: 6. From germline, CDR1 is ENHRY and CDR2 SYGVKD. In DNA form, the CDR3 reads TGTGCCATCTCCACGGGACAGGGGACTGGAAACACCATATATTTT. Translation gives CAISTGQGTGNTIYF.

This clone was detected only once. CDR3 residues: CASSELLFSGNHNEQFF. The CDR3 region has the DNA TGTGCCAGCAGTGAACTGTTATTTAGCGGGAACCACAATGAGCAGTTCTTC. This sequence joins TRBV6-1 and TRBJ2-1; TRBD2 matches at 8 bases. V shed 2 bases and J 5 bases; nucleotides not matched to a gene: 11. The germline V gene encodes CDR1 MNHNS and CDR2 SASEGT. CDR3 length: 17 residues.

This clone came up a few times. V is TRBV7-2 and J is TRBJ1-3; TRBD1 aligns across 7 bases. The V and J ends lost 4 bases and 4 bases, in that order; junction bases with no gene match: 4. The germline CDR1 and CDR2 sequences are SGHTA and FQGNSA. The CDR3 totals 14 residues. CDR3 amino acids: CASSSRGFGNTIYF. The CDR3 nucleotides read TGTGCCAGCAGCTCCAGGGGGTTCGGAAACACCATATATTTT. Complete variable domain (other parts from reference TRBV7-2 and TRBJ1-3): GAGVSQSPSNKVTEKGKDVELRCDPISGHTALYWYRQSLGQGLEFLIYFQGNSAPDKSGLPSDRFSAERTGGSVSTLTIQRTQQEDSAVYLCASSSRGFGNTIYFGEGSWLTVV.

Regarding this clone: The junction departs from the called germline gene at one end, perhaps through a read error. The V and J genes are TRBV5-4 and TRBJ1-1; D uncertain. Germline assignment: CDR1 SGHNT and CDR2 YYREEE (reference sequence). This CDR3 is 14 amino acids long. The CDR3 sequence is CASSSRRENSEAFF. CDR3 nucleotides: TGTGCCAGCAGCTCAAGAAGGGAGAACTCTGAAGCTTTCTTT. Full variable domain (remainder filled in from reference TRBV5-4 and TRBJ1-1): ETGVTQSPTHLIKTRGQQVTLRCSSQSGHNTVSWYQQALGQGPQFIFQYYREEENGRGNFPPRFSGLQFPNYSSELNVNALELDDSALYLCASSSRRENSEAFFGQGTRLTVV.

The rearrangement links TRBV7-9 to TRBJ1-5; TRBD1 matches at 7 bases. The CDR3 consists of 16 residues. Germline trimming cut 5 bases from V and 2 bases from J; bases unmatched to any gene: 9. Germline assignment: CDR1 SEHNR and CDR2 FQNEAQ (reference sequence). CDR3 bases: TGTGCCAGCAGCCCCGGGGACAGCAGGGGCAATCAGCCCCAGCATTTT. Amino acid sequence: CASSPGDSRGNQPQHF.